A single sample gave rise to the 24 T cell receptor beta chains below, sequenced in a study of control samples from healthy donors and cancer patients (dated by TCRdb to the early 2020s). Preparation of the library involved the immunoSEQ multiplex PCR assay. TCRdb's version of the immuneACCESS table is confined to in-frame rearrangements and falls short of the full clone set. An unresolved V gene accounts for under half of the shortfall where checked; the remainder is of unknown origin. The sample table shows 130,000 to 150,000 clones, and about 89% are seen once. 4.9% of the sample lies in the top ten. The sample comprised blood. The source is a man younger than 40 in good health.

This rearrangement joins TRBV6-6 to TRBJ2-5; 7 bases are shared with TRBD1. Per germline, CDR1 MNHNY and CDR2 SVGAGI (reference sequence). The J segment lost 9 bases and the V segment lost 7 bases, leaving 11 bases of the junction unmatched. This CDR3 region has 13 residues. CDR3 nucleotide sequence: TGTGCCAGCAACGCCGACAGGGCGAGGGCCCAGTACTTC. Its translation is CASNADRARAQYF.

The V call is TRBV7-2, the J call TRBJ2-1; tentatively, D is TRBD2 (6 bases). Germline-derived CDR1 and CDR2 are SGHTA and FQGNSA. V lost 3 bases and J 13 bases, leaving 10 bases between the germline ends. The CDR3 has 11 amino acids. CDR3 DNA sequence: TGTGCCAGCAGCTTTGCGGGATTACAGTTCTTC. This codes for CASSFAGLQFF.

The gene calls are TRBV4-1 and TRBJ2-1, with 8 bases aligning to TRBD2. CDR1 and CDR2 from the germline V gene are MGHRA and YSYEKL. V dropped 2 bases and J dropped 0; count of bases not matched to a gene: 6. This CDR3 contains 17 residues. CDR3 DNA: TGCGCCAGCAGCCAACTACTAGCGGTGAGCTCCTACAATGAGCAGTTCTTC. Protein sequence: CASSQLLAVSSYNEQFF.

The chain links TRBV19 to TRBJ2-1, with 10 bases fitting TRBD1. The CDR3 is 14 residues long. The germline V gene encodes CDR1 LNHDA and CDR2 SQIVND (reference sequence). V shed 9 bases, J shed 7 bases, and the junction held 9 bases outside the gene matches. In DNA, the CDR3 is TGTGCCAGCGCGGGGCGACAGGGGGCAAATGAGCAGTTCTTC. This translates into CASAGRQGANEQFF.

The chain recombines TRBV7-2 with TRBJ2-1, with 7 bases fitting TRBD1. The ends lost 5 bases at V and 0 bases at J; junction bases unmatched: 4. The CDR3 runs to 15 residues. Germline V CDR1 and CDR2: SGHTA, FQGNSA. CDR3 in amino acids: CASSPGGSSYNEQFF. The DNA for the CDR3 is TGTGCCAGCAGCCCAGGGGGTTCCTCCTACAATGAGCAGTTCTTC.

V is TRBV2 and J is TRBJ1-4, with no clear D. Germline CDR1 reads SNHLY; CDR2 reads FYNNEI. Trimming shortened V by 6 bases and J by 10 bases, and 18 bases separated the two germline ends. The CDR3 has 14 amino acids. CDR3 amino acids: CASRARAEKGKLFF. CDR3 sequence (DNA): TGTGCCAGCAGAGCCCGGGCAGAGAAAGGAAAACTGTTTTTT.

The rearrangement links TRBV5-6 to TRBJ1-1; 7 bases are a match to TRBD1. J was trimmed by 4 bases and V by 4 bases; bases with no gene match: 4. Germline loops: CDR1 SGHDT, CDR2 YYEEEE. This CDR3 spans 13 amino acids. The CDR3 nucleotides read TGTGCCAGCAGCGTCCAGGGGGGCACTGAAGCTTTCTTT. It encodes CASSVQGGTEAFF. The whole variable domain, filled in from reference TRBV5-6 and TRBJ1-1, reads DAGVTQSPTHLIKTRGQQVTLRCSPKSGHDTVSWYQQALGQGPQFIFQYYEEEERQRGNFPDRFSGHQFPNYSSELNVNALLLGDSALYLCASSVQGGTEAFFGQGTRLTVV.

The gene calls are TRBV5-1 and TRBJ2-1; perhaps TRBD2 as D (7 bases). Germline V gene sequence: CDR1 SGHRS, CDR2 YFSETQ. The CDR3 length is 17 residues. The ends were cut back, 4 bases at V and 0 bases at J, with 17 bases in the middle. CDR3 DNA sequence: TGCGCCAGCAGCGGGGGGGAGACAGGTCCCTCCTACAATGAGCAGTTCTTC. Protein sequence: CASSGGETGPSYNEQFF.

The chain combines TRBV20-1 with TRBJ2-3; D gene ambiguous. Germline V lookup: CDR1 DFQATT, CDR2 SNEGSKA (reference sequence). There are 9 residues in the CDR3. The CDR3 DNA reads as TGCAGCGTAGGAGTTGCGCAGTATTTT. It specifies CSVGVAQYF.

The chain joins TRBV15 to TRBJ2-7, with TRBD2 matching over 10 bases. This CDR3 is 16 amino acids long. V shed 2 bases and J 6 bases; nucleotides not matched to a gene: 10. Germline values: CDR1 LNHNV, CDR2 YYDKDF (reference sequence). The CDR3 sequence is CATSRSRVAGGLEQYF. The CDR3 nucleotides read TGTGCCACCAGCAGATCCCGGGTAGCGGGGGGACTCGAGCAGTACTTC.

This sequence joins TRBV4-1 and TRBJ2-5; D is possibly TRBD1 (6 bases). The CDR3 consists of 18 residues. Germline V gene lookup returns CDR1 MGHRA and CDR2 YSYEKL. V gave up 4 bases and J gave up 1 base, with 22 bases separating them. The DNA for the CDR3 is TGCGCCAGCAGCCGAGTAGTGGTCCCGGACAGCCTCCAAGAGACCCAGTACTTC. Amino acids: CASSRVVVPDSLQETQYF.

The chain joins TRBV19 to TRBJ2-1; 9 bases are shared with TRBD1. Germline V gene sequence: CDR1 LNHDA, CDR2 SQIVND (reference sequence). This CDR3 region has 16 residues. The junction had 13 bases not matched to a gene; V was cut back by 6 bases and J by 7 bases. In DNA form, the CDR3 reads TGTGCCAGTAGGGTATCCGGGACAGGGAAGTTTAATGAGCAGTTCTTC. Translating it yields CASRVSGTGKFNEQFF.

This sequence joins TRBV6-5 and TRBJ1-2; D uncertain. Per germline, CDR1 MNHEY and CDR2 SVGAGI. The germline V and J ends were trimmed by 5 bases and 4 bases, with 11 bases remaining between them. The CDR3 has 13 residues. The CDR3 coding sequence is TGTGCCAGCAGTCCGGGCCGGTCCTATGGCTACACCTTC. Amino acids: CASSPGRSYGYTF.

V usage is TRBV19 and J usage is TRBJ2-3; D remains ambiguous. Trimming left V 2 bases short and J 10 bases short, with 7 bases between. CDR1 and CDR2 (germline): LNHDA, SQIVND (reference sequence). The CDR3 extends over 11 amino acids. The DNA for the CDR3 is TGTGCCAGTAGTATAAGTGGGGCGCAGTATTTT. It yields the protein CASSISGAQYF.

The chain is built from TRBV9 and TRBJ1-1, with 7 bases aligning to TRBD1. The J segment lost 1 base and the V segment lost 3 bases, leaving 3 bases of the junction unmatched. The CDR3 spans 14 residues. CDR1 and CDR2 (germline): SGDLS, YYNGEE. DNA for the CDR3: TGTGCCAGCAGCGCTCAGGGGGGGAACACTGAAGCTTTCTTT. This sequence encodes CASSAQGGNTEAFF.

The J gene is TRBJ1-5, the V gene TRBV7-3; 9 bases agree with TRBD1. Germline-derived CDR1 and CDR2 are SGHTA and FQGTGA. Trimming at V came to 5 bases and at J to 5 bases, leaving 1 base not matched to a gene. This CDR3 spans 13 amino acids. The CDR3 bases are TGTGCCAGCAGCCGGGACAGGGATCAGCCCCAGCATTTT. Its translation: CASSRDRDQPQHF.

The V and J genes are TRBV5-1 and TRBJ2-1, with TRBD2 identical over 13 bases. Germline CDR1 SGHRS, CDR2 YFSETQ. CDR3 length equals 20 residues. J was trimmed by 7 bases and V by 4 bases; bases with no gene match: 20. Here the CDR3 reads CASSESRLAGGRWGKNEQFF. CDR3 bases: TGCGCCAGCAGCGAAAGCAGACTAGCGGGAGGTAGATGGGGGAAAAATGAGCAGTTCTTC.

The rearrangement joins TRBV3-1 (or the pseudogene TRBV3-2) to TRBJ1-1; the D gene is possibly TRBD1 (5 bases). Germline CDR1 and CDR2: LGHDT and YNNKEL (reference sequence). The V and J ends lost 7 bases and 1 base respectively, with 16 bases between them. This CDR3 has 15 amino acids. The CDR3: CASTNHGGGNTEAFF. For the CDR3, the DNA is TGTGCCAGCACCAATCACGGGGGAGGGAACACTGAAGCTTTCTTT.

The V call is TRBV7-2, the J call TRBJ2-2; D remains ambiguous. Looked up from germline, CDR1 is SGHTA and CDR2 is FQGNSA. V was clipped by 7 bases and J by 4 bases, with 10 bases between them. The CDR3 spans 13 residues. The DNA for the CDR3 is TGTGCCAGCACCGCTACCCCCACCGGGGAGCTGTTTTTT. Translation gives CASTATPTGELFF. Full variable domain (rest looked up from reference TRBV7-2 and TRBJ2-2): GAGVSQSPSNKVTEKGKDVELRCDPISGHTALYWYRQSLGQGLEFLIYFQGNSAPDKSGLPSDRFSAERTGGSVSTLTIQRTQQEDSAVYLCASTATPTGELFFGEGSRLTVL.

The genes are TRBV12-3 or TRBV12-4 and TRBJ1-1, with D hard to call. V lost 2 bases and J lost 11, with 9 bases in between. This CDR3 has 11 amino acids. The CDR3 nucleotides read TGTGCCAGCAGTTTAAGGGCTGGGGCTTTCTTT. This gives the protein CASSLRAGAFF.

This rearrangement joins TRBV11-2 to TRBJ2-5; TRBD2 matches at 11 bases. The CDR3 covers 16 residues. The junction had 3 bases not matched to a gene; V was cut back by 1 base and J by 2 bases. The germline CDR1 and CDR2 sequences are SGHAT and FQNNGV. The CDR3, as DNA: TGTGCCAGCAGCTTAGGGCCTAGCGGGGGGCAAGAGACCCAGTACTTC. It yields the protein CASSLGPSGGQETQYF.

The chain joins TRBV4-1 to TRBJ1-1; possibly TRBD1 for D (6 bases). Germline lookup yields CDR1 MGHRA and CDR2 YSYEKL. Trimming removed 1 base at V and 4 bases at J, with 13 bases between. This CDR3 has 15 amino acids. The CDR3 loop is CASSQAGQQGTEAFF. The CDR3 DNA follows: TGCGCCAGCAGCCAAGCAGGACAGCAGGGCACTGAAGCTTTCTTT.

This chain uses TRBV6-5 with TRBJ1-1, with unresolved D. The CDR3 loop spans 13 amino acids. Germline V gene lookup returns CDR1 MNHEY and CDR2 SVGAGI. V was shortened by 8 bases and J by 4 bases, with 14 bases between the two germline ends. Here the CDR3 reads CASLVNAGTEAFF. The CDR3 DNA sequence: TGTGCCAGCCTCGTGAACGCGGGCACTGAAGCTTTCTTT.

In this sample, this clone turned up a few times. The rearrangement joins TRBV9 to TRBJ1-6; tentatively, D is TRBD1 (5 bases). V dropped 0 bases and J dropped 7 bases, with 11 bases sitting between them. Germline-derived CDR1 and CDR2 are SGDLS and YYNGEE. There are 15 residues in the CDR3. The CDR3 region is CASSVATTANSPLHF. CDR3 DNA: TGTGCCAGCAGCGTAGCTACGACAGCAAATTCACCCCTCCACTTT.